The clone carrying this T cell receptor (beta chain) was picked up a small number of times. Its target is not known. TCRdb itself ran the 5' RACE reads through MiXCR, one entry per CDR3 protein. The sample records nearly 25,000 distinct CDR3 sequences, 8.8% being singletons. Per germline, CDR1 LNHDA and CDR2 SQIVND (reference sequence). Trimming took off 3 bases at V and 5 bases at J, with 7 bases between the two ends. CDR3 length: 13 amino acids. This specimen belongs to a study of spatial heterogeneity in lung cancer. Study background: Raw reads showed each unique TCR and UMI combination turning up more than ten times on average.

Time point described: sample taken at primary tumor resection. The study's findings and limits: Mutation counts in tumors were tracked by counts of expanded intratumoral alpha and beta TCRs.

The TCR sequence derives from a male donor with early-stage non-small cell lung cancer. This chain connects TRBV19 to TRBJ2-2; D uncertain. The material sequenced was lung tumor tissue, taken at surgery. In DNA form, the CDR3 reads TGTGCCAGTAGTATTCGATTGACCGGGGAGCTGTTTTTT. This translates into CASSIRLTGELFF.